These T cell receptor beta chains were read from a single sample in a study of T cell changes during pregnancy in multiple sclerosis. Produced via immunoSEQ multiplex PCR; TCRdb's table is partial and in-frame only. The sample includes some 77,000 clones, about 93% of them seen just once. Specimen: peripheral blood, collected after pregnancy. Receptor source: a female donor in good health, enrolled as a control in a pregnancy study. Both conserved end residues are part of each CDR3. A D gene is named only where the DNA matches it firmly. A clone size is listed for some rows: how often the clone was seen (once, few, many), or a class if it is expanded.

>TRBV20-1|TRBJ2-3|once|NA
CSASRGDTQYF
TGCAGTGCTAGCCGGGGGGATACGCAGTATTTT
>TRBV28|TRBJ1-2|NA|TRBD1
CASSLWTGVGYTF
TGTGCCAGCAGTCTTTGGACAGGGGTTGGCTACACCTTC
>TRBV13|TRBJ2-3|once|TRBD2
CASSLWGAGSTDTQYF
TGTGCCAGCAGCTTATGGGGAGCGGGATCTACAGATACGCAGTATTTT
>TRBV27|TRBJ2-7|NA|NA
CASSRLASYEQYF
TGTGCCAGCTCGAGGCTTGCCTCCTACGAGCAGTACTTC
>TRBV5-1|TRBJ2-1|NA|TRBD2
CASSLDVGGPSNEQFF
TGCGCCAGCAGCTTGGATGTGGGAGGGCCTTCCAATGAGCAGTTCTTC
>TRBV5-1|TRBJ2-5|NA|NA
CASTQDTPQETQYF
TGCGCCAGCACCCAGGACACCCCTCAAGAGACCCAGTACTTC
>TRBV5-1|TRBJ2-5|NA|TRBD2
CASSFWGGETQYF
TGCGCCAGCAGCTTCTGGGGGGGAGAGACCCAGTACTTC
>TRBV2|TRBJ2-5|NA|TRBD1
CASTNDRGETQYF
TGTGCCAGCACCAACGACAGGGGAGAGACCCAGTACTTC
>TRBV7-9|TRBJ1-2|few|NA
CASSLEQAPNGYTF
TGTGCCAGCAGCTTAGAGCAGGCCCCTAATGGCTACACCTTC
>TRBV5-1|TRBJ2-7|NA|NA
CASTSSRSGSYEQYF
TGCGCCAGCACCTCCTCTAGGAGTGGCTCCTACGAGCAGTACTTC
>TRBV10-2|TRBJ2-7|NA|TRBD2
CASRPAGTSGGNEQYF
TGCGCCAGCAGACCCGCAGGGACTAGCGGGGGTAACGAGCAGTACTTC
>TRBV29-1|TRBJ1-1|NA|NA
CSVEDSWDTEAFF
TGCAGCGTTGAGGACAGTTGGGACACTGAAGCTTTCTTT
>TRBV7-9|TRBJ1-2|NA|TRBD1
CASSLETGRPYGYTF
TGTGCCAGCAGCTTAGAGACAGGGCGGCCGTATGGCTACACCTTC
>TRBV6-4|TRBJ2-1|NA|TRBD2
CASSFGLAGDNEQFF
TGTGCCAGCAGTTTTGGACTAGCGGGGGACAATGAGCAGTTCTTC
>TRBV4-1|TRBJ1-1|NA|NA
CASSQSFRGNTEAFF
TGCGCCAGCAGCCAAAGTTTTCGGGGAAACACTGAAGCTTTCTTT
>TRBV11-2|TRBJ1-4|NA|NA
CASSSDRRKGEKLFF
TGTGCCAGCAGCTCCGACAGGCGGAAGGGAGAAAAACTGTTTTTT
>TRBV6-1|TRBJ2-7|NA|NA
CASGLHEFYEQYF
TGTGCCAGCGGGCTACACGAGTTCTACGAGCAGTACTTC
>TRBV27|TRBJ2-1|NA|TRBD2
CASWSGTYYNEQFF
TGTGCCAGCTGGAGCGGGACCTACTACAATGAGCAGTTCTTC
>TRBV28|TRBJ2-7|many|TRBD2
CASSFGGRVNEQYF
TGTGCCAGCAGTTTCGGCGGGAGAGTAAACGAGCAGTACTTC
>TRBV5-1|TRBJ1-1|NA|NA
CASSQWGSEAFF
TGCGCCAGCAGCCAATGGGGCTCTGAAGCTTTCTTT
>TRBV6-5|TRBJ2-3|NA|NA
CASSYSRETDTQYF
TGTGCCAGCAGTTACTCCCGGGAGACAGATACGCAGTATTTT
>TRBV6-4|TRBJ1-1|NA|NA
CASSVREGNTEAFF
TGTGCCAGCAGTGTCAGGGAGGGGAACACTGAAGCTTTCTTT
>TRBV19|TRBJ1-1|NA|TRBD1
CASSPLDRAVEHTEAFF
TGTGCCAGTAGTCCCTTGGACAGGGCAGTAGAACACACTGAAGCTTTCTTT
>TRBV18|TRBJ2-2|NA|TRBD1
CASSPRTGNTGELFF
TGTGCCAGCTCACCGAGGACAGGGAACACCGGGGAGCTGTTTTTT
>TRBV28|TRBJ2-6|NA|TRBD1
CASRSRTGVTGANVLTF
TGTGCCAGCAGGAGTAGGACAGGGGTAACGGGGGCCAACGTCCTGACTTTC
>TRBV5-1|TRBJ2-5|NA|NA
CASSLGRGRETQYF
TGCGCCAGCAGCTTGGGGAGGGGACGGGAGACCCAGTACTTC
>TRBV19|TRBJ1-1|few|NA
CASALDSLNTEAFF
TGTGCCAGTGCCCTCGACAGTCTTAACACTGAAGCTTTCTTT
>TRBV5-4|TRBJ2-3|NA|NA
CASRLSGSTDTQYF
TGTGCCAGCAGACTTAGCGGCTCCACAGATACGCAGTATTTT
>TRBV11-2|TRBJ2-7|NA|NA
CASSFDRREQYF
TGTGCCAGCAGCTTTGATCGGAGGGAGCAGTACTTC
>TRBV5-4|TRBJ2-6|NA|TRBD2
CASSPGLAGGPSGANVLTF
TGTGCCAGCAGCCCGGGACTAGCGGGAGGGCCCTCTGGGGCCAACGTCCTGACTTTC
>TRBV21-1|TRBJ2-7|NA|NA
CASSKNDAEREVFYEQYF
TGTGCCAGCAGCAAAAACGACGCCGAGCGGGAGGTTTTCTACGAGCAGTACTTC
>TRBV5-6|TRBJ1-2|NA|NA
CASSRYPRRVYNYGYTF
TGTGCCAGCAGTCGTTACCCCCGGCGGGTTTATAACTATGGCTACACCTTC
>TRBV2|TRBJ2-2|NA|TRBD2
CASSRGTSGRDTGELFF
TGTGCCAGCAGTCGGGGGACTAGCGGGAGGGACACCGGGGAGCTGTTTTTT
>TRBV7-2|TRBJ2-5|NA|NA
CASSLHPGESPQETQYF
TGTGCCAGCAGTCTACACCCGGGGGAGTCACCTCAAGAGACCCAGTACTTC
>TRBV19|TRBJ2-5|once|NA
CASKFRFQETQYF
TGTGCCAGTAAGTTCCGGTTCCAAGAGACCCAGTACTTC
>TRBV5-4|TRBJ1-2|NA|TRBD1
CASSPAAQGARDGYTF
TGTGCCAGCAGCCCCGCCGCACAGGGGGCGCGGGATGGCTACACCTTC
>TRBV7-2|TRBJ2-7|NA|NA
CASSLGGQLYEQYF
TGTGCCAGCAGCTTAGGGGGACAACTCTACGAGCAGTACTTC
>TRBV6-5|TRBJ1-6|NA|TRBD1
CASSWTGSDSPLHF
TGTGCCAGCAGTTGGACAGGGTCAGACTCACCCCTCCACTTT
>TRBV7-2|TRBJ1-1|NA|NA
CASSSWADLNTEAFF
TGTGCCAGCAGCTCTTGGGCAGACCTGAACACTGAAGCTTTCTTT
>TRBV25-1|TRBJ1-1|NA|NA
CASRGGNAEAFF
TGTGCCAGCAGGGGAGGGAACGCTGAAGCTTTCTTT
>TRBV10-3|TRBJ2-3|NA|NA
CAISESGGSTDTQYF
TGTGCCATCAGTGAGTCCGGGGGAAGCACAGATACGCAGTATTTT
>TRBV7-9|TRBJ1-1|once|NA
CASSLDPQTFF
TGTGCCAGCAGCTTAGACCCCCAGACTTTCTTT
>TRBV28|TRBJ2-7|NA|NA
CASGPNYEQYF
TGTGCCAGCGGCCCCAACTACGAGCAGTACTTC
>TRBV2|TRBJ1-5|NA|NA
CASSDEGRSNQPQHF
TGTGCCAGCAGTGACGAGGGTCGGAGCAATCAGCCCCAGCATTTT
>TRBV28|TRBJ1-3|once|NA
CASSSPGEGGNTIYF
TGTGCCAGCAGTTCCCCCGGGGAGGGCGGAAACACCATATATTTT
>TRBV6-5|TRBJ1-5|NA|TRBD1
CASSYWTGGDQPQHF
TGTGCCAGCAGTTACTGGACAGGCGGGGATCAGCCCCAGCATTTT
>TRBV6-1|TRBJ2-3|NA|NA
CASSVFGGTDTQYF
TGTGCCAGCAGTGTATTCGGTGGCACAGATACGCAGTATTTT
>TRBV5-6|TRBJ2-2|NA|TRBD2
CASSLGLAGNTGELFF
TGTGCCAGCAGCTTGGGACTAGCGGGTAACACCGGGGAGCTGTTTTTT
>TRBV7-8|TRBJ2-1|NA|NA
CASSLGGRKQFF
TGTGCCAGCAGCTTGGGGGGACGGAAGCAGTTCTTC
>TRBV7-2|TRBJ2-1|NA|NA
CASSLARAASYNEQFF
TGTGCCAGCAGCTTAGCGAGGGCGGCCTCCTACAATGAGCAGTTCTTC
>TRBV7-9|TRBJ2-3|NA|TRBD1
CASSPRTGLFTDTQYF
TGTGCCAGCAGCCCCCGGACAGGGCTATTCACAGATACGCAGTATTTT
>TRBV7-8|TRBJ2-1|NA|NA
CASSLGGDVYNEQFF
TGTGCCAGCAGCTTAGGCGGAGACGTCTACAATGAGCAGTTCTTC
>TRBV7-2|TRBJ2-1|once|TRBD1
CASGDRVRWEQFF
TGTGCCAGCGGTGACAGGGTTAGGTGGGAGCAGTTCTTC
>TRBV27|TRBJ1-5|NA|TRBD1
CASSQGGQPQHF
TGTGCCAGCAGCCAGGGGGGTCAGCCCCAGCATTTT
>TRBV19|TRBJ2-2|NA|NA
CASSIFPANGDGELFF
TGTGCCAGTAGTATTTTCCCCGCCAACGGGGACGGGGAGCTGTTTTTT
>TRBV9|TRBJ2-3|NA|NA
CASSAGGRSTDTQYF
TGTGCCAGCAGCGCTGGCGGTCGATCCACAGATACGCAGTATTTT
>TRBV7-3|TRBJ2-7|NA|TRBD2
CASSLAGGNEQYF
TGTGCCAGCAGCTTAGCGGGAGGGAACGAGCAGTACTTC
>TRBV5-1|TRBJ1-1|NA|NA
CASATQTGVGSTEAFF
TGCGCCAGCGCCACACAAACGGGGGTAGGGAGCACTGAAGCTTTCTTT
>TRBV5-6|TRBJ1-1|once|NA
CASSRGTEAFF
TGTGCCAGCAGCAGGGGCACTGAAGCTTTCTTT